This T cell receptor (beta chain) originates from a study of cytomegalovirus exposure and HLA in healthy donors. In nominal health when sampled, donors likely had unrecorded immune exposures nonetheless. The table lists this clone with a few counts. This specimen includes other DNA sequences encoding the same CDR3. The PCR was carried out with 60 Vbeta primers and 13 Jbeta primers. The assay was immunoSEQ multiplex PCR, and TCRdb's table has in-frame clones only and misses some. Here the sample spans about 98,000 clones, 63% being singletons. Material for sequencing was PBMCs. The clonotype originates from a human donor in good health.

CDR3 bases: TGCGCCAGCAGCTTTACGGGGGGAGGTATGAACACTGAAGCTTTCTTT. Its protein is CASSFTGGGMNTEAFF. The gene calls are TRBV5-1 and TRBJ1-1; perhaps TRBD1 as D (5 bases). The ends were cut back, 2 bases at V and 0 bases at J, with 14 bases in the middle. Per germline, CDR1 SGHRS and CDR2 YFSETQ. This CDR3 has 16 amino acids.